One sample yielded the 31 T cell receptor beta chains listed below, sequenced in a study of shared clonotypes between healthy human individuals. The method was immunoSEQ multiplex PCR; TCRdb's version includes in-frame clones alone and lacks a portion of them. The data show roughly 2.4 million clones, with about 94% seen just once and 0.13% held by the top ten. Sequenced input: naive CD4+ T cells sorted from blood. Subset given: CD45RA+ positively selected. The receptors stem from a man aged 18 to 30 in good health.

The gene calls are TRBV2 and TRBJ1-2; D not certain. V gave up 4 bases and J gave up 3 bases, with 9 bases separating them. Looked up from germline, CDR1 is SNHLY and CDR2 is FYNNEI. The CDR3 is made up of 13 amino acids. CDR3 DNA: TGTGCCAGCAGTGGTGGCGGCGACTATGGCTACACCTTC. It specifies CASSGGGDYGYTF.

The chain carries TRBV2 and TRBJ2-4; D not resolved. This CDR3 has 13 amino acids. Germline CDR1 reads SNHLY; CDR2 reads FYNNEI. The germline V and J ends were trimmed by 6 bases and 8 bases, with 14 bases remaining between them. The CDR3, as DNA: TGTGCCAGCAGCGCACTAAAAGGAGACATTCAGTACTTC. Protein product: CASSALKGDIQYF.

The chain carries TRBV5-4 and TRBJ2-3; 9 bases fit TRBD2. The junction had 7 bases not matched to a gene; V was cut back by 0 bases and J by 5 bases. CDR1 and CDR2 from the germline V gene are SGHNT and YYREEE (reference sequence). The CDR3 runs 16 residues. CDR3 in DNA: TGTGCCAGCAGCTTGGACGCGGGAGGGAGGGAAGATACGCAGTATTTT. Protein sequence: CASSLDAGGREDTQYF.

CDR3 bases: TGTGCCAGCAGCCTCGGGACGGTCTCCTACGAGCAGTACTTC. Its protein is CASSLGTVSYEQYF. The chain is built from TRBV7-9 and TRBJ2-7; D is possibly TRBD1 or TRBD2 (5 bases each). CDR1 and CDR2 (germline): SEHNR, FQNEAQ (reference sequence). The CDR3 loop spans 14 amino acids. The V end lost 5 bases, the J end lost 0 bases, and 11 bases lay between the germline ends.

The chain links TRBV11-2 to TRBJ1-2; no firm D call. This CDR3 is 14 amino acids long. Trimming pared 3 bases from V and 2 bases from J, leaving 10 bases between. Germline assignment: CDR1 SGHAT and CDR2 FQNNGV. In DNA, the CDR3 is TGTGCCAGCAGCTTTGGCGGGAACAACTATGGCTACACCTTC. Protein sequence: CASSFGGNNYGYTF.

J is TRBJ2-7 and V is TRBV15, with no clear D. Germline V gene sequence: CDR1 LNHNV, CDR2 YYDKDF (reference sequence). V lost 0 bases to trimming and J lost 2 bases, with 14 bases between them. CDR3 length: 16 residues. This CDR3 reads CATSRDRAGQTYEQYF. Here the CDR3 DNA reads TGTGCCACCAGCAGAGATAGGGCAGGCCAGACCTACGAGCAGTACTTC. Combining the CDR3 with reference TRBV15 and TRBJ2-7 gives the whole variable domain DAMVIQNPRYQVTQFGKPVTLSCSQTLNHNVMYWYQQKSSQAPKLLFHYYDKDFNNEADTPDNFQSRRPNTSFCFLDIRSPGLGDTAMYLCATSRDRAGQTYEQYFGPGTRLTVT.

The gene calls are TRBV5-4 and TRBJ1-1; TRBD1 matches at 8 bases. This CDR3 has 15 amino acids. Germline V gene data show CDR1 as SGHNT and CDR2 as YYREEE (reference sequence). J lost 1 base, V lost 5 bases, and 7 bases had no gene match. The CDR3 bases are TGTGCCAGCAGTCGTATAGACAGGGGGAACACTGAAGCTTTCTTT. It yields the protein CASSRIDRGNTEAFF.

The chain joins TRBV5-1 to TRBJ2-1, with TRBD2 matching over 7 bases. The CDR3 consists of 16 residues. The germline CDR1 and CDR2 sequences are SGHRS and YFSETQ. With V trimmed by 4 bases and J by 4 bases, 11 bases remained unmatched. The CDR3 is CASSEIETSSYNEQFF. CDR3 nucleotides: TGCGCCAGCAGCGAAATCGAGACTAGCAGTTACAATGAGCAGTTCTTC.

CDR3 sequence reads: CAISETGSGSYEQYF. CDR3 coding DNA: TGTGCCATCAGTGAGACAGGGTCTGGCTCCTACGAGCAGTACTTC. The chain employs TRBV10-3 and TRBJ2-7, with TRBD1 as a possible D gene (6 bases). CDR1 is ENHRY and CDR2 is SYGVKD in the germline V gene. This CDR3 is built from 15 residues. Trimming left V 2 bases short and J 0 bases short, with 11 bases between.

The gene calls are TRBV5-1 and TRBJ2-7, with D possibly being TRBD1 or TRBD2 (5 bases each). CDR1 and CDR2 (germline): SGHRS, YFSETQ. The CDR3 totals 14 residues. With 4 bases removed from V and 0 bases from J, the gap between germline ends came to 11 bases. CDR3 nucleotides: TGCGCCAGCAGCAGGGGACCACTCTCCTACGAGCAGTACTTC. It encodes CASSRGPLSYEQYF.

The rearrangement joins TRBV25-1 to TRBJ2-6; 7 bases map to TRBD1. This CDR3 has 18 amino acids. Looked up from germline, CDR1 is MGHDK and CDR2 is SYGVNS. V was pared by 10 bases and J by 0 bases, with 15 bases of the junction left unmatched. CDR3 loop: CATPRVGTAVSGANVLTF. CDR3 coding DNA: TGTGCCACCCCCCGCGTCGGGACAGCAGTCTCTGGGGCCAACGTCCTGACTTTC.

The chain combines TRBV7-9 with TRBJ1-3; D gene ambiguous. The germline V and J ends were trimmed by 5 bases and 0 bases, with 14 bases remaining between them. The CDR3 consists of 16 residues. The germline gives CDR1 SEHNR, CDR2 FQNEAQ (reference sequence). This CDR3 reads CASSRPSGTSGNTIYF. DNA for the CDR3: TGTGCCAGCAGCCGGCCCTCAGGTACCTCTGGAAACACCATATATTTT.

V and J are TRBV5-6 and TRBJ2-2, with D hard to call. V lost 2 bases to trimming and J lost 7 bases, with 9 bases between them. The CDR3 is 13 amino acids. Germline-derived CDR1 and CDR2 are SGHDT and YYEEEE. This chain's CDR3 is CASSFSQNGELFF. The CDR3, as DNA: TGTGCCAGCAGCTTCTCCCAAAACGGGGAGCTGTTTTTT.

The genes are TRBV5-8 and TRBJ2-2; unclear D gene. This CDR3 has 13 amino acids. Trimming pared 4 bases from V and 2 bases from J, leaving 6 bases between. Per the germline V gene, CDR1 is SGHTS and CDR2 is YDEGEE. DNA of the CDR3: TGTGCCAGCAGCACGTTTAACACCGGGGAGCTGTTTTTT. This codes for CASSTFNTGELFF.

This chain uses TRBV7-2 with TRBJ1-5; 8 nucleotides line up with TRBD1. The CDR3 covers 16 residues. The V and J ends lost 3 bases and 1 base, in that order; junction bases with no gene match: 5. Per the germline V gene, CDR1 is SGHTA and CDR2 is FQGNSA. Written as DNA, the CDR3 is TGTGCCAGCAGCTTTACAGGGGGTATGAGCAATCAGCCCCAGCATTTT. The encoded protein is CASSFTGGMSNQPQHF.

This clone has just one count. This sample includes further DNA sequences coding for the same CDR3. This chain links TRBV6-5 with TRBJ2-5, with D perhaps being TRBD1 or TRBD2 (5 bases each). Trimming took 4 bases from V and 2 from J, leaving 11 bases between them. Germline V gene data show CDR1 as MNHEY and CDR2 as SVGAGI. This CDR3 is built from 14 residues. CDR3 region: CASSSGTAQETQYF. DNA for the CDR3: TGTGCCAGCAGTTCCGGGACGGCTCAAGAGACCCAGTACTTC.

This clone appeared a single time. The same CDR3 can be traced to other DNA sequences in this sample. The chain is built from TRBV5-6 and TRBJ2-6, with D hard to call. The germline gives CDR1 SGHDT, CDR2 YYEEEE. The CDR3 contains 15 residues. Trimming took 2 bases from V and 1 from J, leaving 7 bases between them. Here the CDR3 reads CASSLWGSGANVLTF. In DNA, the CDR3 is TGTGCCAGCAGCTTATGGGGATCTGGGGCCAACGTCCTGACTTTC.

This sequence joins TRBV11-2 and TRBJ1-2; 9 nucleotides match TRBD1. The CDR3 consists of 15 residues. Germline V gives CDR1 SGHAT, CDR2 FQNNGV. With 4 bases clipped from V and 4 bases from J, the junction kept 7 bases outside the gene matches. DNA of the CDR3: TGTGCCAGCAGCTCAATGGACAGGGGCGGCTATGGCTACACCTTC. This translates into CASSSMDRGGYGYTF.

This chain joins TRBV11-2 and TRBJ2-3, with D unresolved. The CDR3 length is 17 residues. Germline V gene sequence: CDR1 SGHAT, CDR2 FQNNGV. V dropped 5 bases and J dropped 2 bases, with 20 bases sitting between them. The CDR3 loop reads CASSHPAQPSFTDTQYF. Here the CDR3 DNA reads TGTGCCAGCAGCCACCCCGCCCAGCCGTCATTCACAGATACGCAGTATTTT.

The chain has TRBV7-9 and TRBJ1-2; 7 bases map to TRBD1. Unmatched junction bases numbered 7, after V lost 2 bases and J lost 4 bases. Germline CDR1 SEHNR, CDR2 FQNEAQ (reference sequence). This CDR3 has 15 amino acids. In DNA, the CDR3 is TGTGCCAGCAGCTTACTCCACAGGGGTTCCTATGGCTACACCTTC. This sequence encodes CASSLLHRGSYGYTF.

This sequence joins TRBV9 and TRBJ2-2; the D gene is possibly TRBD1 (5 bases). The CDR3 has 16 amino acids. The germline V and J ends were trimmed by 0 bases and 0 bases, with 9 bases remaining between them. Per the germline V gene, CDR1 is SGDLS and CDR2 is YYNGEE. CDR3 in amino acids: CASSVAAGPNTGELFF. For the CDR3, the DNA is TGTGCCAGCAGCGTAGCCGCAGGGCCGAACACCGGGGAGCTGTTTTTT. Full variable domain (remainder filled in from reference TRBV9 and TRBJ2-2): DSGVTQTPKHLITATGQRVTLRCSPRSGDLSVYWYQQSLDQGLQFLIQYYNGEERAKGNILERFSAQQFPDLHSELNLSSLELGDSALYFCASSVAAGPNTGELFFGEGSRLTVL.

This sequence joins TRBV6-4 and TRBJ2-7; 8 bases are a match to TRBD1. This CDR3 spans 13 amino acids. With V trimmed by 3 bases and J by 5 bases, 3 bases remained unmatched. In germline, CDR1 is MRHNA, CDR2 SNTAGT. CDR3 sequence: CASSEQGGNEQYF. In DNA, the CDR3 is TGTGCCAGCAGTGAACAGGGGGGTAACGAGCAGTACTTC.

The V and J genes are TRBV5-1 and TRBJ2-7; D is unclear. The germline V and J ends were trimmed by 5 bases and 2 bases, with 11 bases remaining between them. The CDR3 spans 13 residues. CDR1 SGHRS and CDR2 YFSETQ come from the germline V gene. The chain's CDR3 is CASSSNVAYEQYF. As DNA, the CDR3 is TGCGCCAGCAGTTCGAACGTCGCCTACGAGCAGTACTTC. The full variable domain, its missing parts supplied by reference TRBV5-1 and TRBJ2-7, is KAGVTQTPRYLIKTRGQQVTLSCSPISGHRSVSWYQQTPGQGLQFLFEYFSETQRNKGNFPGRFSGRQFSNSRSEMNVSTLELGDSALYLCASSSNVAYEQYFGPGTRLTVT.

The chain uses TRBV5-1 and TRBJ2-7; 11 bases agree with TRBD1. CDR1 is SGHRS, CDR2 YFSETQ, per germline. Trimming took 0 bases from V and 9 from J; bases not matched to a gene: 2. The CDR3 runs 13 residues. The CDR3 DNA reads TGCGCCAGCAGCTTGGGGACAGGGGGCGGGCAGTACTTC. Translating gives CASSLGTGGGQYF.

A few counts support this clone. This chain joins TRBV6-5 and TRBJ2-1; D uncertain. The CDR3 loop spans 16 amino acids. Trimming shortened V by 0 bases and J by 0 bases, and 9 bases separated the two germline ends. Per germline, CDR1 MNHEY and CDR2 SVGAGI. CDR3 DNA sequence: TGTGCCAGCAGTTACTCGCTGTCGAGCTCCTACAATGAGCAGTTCTTC. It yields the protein CASSYSLSSSYNEQFF.

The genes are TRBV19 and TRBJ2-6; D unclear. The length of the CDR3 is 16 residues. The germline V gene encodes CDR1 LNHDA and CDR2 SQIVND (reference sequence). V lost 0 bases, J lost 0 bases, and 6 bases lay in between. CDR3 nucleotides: TGTGCCAGTAGTATAGAGGGGATCTCTGGGGCCAACGTCCTGACTTTC. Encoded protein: CASSIEGISGANVLTF.

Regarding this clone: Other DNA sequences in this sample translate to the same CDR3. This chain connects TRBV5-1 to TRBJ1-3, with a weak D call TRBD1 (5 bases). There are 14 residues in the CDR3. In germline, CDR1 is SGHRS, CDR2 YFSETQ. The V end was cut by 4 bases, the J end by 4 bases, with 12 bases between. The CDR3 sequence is CASSTGHGGNTIYF. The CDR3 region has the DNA TGCGCCAGCAGCACCGGACACGGGGGAAACACCATATATTTT.

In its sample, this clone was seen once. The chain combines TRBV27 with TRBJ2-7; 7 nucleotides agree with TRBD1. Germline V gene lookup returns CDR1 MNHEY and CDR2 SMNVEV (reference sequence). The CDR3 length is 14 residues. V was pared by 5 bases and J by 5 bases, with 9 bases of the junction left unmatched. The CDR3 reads CASSTRDSAHEQYF. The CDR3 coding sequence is TGTGCCAGCAGTACCCGGGACAGTGCCCACGAGCAGTACTTC.

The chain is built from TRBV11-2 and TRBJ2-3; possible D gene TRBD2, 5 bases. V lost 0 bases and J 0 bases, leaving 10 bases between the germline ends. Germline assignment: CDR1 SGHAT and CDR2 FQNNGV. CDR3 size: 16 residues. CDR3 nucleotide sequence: TGTGCCAGCAGCTTAGACCTGGCGGGTAGCACAGATACGCAGTATTTT. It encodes CASSLDLAGSTDTQYF.

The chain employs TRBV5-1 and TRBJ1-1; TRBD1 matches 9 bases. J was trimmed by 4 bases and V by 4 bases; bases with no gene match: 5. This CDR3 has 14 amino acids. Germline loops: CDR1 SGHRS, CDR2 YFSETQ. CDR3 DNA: TGCGCCAGCAGCGAACAGGGGGCTATCACTGAAGCTTTCTTT. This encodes CASSEQGAITEAFF.

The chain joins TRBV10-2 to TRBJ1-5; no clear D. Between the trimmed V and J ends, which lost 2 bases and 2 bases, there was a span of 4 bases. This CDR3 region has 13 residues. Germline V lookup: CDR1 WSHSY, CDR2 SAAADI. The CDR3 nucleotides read TGCGCCAGCAGTGAGGCAGGCAATCAGCCCCAGCATTTT. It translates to CASSEAGNQPQHF.